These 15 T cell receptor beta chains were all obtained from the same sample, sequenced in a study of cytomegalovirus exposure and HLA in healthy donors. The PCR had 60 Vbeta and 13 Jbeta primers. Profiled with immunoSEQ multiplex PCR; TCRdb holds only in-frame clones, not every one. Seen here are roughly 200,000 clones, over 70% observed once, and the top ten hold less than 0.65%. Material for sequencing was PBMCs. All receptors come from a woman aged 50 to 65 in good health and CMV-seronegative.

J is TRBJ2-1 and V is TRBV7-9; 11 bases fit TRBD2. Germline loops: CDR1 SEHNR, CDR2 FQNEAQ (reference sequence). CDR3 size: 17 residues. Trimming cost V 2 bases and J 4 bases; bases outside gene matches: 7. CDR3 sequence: CASSLIPIAGGYNEQFF. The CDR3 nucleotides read TGTGCCAGCAGCTTAATCCCAATAGCGGGAGGGTACAATGAGCAGTTCTTC.

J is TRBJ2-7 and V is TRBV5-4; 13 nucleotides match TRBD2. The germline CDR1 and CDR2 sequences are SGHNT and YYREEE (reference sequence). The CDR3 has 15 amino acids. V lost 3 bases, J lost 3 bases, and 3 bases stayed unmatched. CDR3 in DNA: TGTGCCAGCAGCTCACTAGCGGGAGGGATCTACGAGCAGTACTTC. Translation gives CASSSLAGGIYEQYF.

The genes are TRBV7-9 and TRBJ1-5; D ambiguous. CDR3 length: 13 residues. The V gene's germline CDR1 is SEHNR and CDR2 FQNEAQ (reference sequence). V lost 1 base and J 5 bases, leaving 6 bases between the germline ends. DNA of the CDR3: TGTGCCAGCAGCTTAGAGTCGGATCAGCCCCAGCATTTT. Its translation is CASSLESDQPQHF.

CDR3 region: CASRDRTGANVLTF. Here the CDR3 DNA reads TGTGCCAGCAGGGACAGGACCGGGGCCAACGTCCTGACTTTC. The V and J genes are TRBV7-2 and TRBJ2-6, with 7 bases lining up with TRBD1. Germline-derived CDR1 and CDR2 are SGHTA and FQGNSA. J lost 4 bases, V lost 6 bases, and 3 bases had no gene match. CDR3 size: 14 residues.

CDR3 nucleotides: TGTGCCAGACAGGGGCAGGGGGTCGCTGAAGCTTTCTTT. It yields the protein CARQGQGVAEAFF. The chain carries TRBV30 and TRBJ1-1, with 8 nucleotides matching TRBD1. Germline V gives CDR1 GTSNPN, CDR2 SVGIG (reference sequence). The CDR3 has 13 amino acids. V shed 8 bases, J shed 6 bases, and the junction held 11 bases outside the gene matches.

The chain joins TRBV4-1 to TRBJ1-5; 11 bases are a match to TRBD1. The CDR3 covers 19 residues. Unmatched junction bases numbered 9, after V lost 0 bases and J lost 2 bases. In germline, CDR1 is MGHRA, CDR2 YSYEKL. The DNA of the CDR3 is TGCGCCAGCAGCCAAGAGGACAGGGGGCGTGGGGGGGGCAATCAGCCCCAGCATTTT. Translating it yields CASSQEDRGRGGGNQPQHF.

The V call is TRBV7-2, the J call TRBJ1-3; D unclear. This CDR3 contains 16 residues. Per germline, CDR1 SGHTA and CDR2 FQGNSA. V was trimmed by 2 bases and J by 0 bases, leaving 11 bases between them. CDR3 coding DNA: TGTGCCAGCAGCTTAAGTCCCCCCGGCTCTGGAAACACCATATATTTT. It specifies CASSLSPPGSGNTIYF.

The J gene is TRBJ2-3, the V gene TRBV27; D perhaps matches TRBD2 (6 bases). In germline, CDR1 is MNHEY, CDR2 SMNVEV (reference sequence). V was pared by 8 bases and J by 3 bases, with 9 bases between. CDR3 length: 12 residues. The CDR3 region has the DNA TGTGCCAGCGGGGCGGGGACAGATACGCAGTATTTT. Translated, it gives CASGAGTDTQYF.

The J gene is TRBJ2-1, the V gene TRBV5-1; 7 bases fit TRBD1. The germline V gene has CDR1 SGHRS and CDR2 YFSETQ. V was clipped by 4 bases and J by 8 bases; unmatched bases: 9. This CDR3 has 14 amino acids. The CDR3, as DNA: TGCGCCAGCAGCCTGCGGACAGGCATATATGAGCAGTTCTTC. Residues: CASSLRTGIYEQFF.

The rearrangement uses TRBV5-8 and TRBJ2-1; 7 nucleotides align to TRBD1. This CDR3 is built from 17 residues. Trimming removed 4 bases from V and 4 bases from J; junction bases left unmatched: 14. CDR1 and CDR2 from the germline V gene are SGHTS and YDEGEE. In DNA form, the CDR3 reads TGTGCCAGCAGCCCGGGACAGCTAAGGACTTGGTACAATGAGCAGTTCTTC. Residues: CASSPGQLRTWYNEQFF.

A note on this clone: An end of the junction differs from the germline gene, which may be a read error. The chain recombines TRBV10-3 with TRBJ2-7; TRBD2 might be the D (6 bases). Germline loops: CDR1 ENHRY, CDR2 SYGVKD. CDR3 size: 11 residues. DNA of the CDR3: TGTGCCATCAGCCTTAGCCGGGAGCGGTACTTC. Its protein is CAISLSRERYF.

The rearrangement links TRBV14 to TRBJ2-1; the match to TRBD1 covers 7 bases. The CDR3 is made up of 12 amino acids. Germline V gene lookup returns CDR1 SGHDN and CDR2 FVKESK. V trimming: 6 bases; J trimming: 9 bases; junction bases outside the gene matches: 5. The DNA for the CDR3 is TGTGCCAGCAGTTGGACAGGTTTTGAGCAGTTCTTC. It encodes CASSWTGFEQFF.

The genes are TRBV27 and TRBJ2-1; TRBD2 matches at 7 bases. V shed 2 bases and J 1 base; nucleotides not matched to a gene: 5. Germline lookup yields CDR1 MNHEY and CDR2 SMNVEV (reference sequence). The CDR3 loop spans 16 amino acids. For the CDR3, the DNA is TGTGCCAGCAGTTTACCGACTAGCCCATCCTACAATGAGCAGTTCTTC. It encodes CASSLPTSPSYNEQFF.

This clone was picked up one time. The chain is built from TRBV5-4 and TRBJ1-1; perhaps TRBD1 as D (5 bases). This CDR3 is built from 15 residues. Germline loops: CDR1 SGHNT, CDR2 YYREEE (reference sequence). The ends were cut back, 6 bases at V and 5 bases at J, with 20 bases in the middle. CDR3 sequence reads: CASNKVTGSLTEAFF. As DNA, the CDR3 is TGTGCCAGCAACAAAGTTACAGGTTCGCTTACTGAAGCTTTCTTT.

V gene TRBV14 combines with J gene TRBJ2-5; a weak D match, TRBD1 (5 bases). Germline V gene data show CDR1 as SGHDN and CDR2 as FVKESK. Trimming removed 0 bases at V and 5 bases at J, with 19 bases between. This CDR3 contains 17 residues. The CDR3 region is CASSQDGASSWLETQYF. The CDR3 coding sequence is TGTGCCAGCAGCCAAGATGGGGCCAGCAGCTGGTTGGAGACCCAGTACTTC.